This T cell receptor beta chain originates from a study of human T cells and chemical hapten exposure. Study as a whole: Per-sample variation in TCR yield stemmed mainly from small pooled library volume differences. Study conclusions and caveats: Following DPC sensitization, TCRs present above 1 in 1000 frequency showed no change.

Documented time point: healthy volunteer bleed at 6 weeks. Total RNA was isolated from unfractionated whole blood. The study used a library that attached unique molecular identifiers to individual cDNA molecules. Authors' analysis steps: Sample TCR totals centred on a median of around 96,000, ranging about 23,224 to 690,600. A single record per CDR3 protein comes from TCRdb applying MiXCR to the RACE reads. The V and J calls and clone size come from TCRdb's table, not from the authors' own analysis. This table holds around 65,000 distinct CDR3 sequences, roughly 6.6% found once. This clonotype was recorded at least ten times. As yet, its antigen is unknown. With V trimmed by 10 bases and J by 7 bases, 4 bases remained unmatched. There are 12 residues in the CDR3.

The sequenced sample was whole blood. The J gene is TRBJ2-2, the V gene TRBV12-3 or TRBV12-4; 9 nucleotides agree with TRBD2. This receptor was taken from a female donor in good health. Some clones in this sample may be carry-over from other donors' samples. The DNA for the CDR3 is TGTGCCACGGCGGGAGGGGGCGGGGAGCTGTTTTTT. As protein: CATAGGGGELFF.